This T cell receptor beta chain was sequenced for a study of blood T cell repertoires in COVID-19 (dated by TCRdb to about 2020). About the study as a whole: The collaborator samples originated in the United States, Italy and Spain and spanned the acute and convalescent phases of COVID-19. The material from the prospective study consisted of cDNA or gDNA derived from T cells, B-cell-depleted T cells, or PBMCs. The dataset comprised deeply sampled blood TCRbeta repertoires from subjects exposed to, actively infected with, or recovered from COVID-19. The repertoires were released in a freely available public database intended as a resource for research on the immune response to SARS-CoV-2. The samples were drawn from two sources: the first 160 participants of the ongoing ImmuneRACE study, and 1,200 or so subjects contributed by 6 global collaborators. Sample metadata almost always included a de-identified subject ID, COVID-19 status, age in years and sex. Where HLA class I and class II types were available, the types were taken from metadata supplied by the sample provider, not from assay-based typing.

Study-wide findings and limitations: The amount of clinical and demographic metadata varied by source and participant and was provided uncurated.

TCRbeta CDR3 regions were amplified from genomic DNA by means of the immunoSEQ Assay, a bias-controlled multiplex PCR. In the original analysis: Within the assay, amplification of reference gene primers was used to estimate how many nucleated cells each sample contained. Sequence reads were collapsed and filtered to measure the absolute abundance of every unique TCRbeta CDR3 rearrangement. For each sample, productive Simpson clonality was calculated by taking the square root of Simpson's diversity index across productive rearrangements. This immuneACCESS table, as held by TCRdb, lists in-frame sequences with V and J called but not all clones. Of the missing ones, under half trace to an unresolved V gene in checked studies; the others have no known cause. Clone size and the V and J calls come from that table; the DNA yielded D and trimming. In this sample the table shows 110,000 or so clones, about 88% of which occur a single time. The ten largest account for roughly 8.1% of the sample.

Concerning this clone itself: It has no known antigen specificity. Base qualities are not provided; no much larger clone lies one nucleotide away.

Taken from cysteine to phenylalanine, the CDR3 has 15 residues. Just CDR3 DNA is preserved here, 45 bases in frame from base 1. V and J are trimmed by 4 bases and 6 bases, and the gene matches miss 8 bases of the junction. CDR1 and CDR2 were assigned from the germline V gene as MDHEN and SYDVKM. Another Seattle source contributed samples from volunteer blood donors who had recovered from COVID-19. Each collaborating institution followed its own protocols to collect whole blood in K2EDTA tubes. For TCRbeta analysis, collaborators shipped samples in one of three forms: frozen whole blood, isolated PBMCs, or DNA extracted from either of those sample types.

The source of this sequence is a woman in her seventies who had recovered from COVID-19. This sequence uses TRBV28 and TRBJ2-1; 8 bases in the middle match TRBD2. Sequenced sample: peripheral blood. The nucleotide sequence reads TGTGCCAGCAGTTACCCCGCGGGGGGAGGCAATGAGCAGTTCTTC. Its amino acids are CASSYPAGGGNEQFF.